The next 21 T cell receptor beta chains were all read from a single sample in a study of T cells after yellow fever vaccination. TCRdb called the 5' RACE reads again in MiXCR, with one record for every CDR3 protein. The data hold under 150,000 distinct CDR3 sequences, with 7.7% observed a single time. The input for sequencing was CD4+ T cells sorted from PBMCs, taken 5 days after the yellow fever booster vaccination. The receptor source for this set is a man aged 30 to 45 who received the YFV17D yellow fever vaccine.

In its sample, this clonotype was seen a few times. This rearrangement joins TRBV12-3 or TRBV12-4 to TRBJ2-7; possible D gene TRBD1, 5 bases. The germline V and J ends were trimmed by 5 bases and 3 bases, with 20 bases remaining between them. The CDR3 has 16 amino acids. The CDR3 reads CASSPPGDRVFYEQYF. CDR3 DNA: TGTGCCAGCAGTCCCCCGGGCGACAGAGTGTTCTACGAGCAGTACTTC.

This clonotype was seen many times. This chain joins TRBV5-4 and TRBJ2-5; 10 bases agree with TRBD2. There are 15 residues in the CDR3. Germline CDR1 SGHNT, CDR2 YYREEE (reference sequence). V lost 4 bases, J lost 0 bases, and 3 bases stayed unmatched. CDR3 nucleotides: TGTGCCAGCAGCGGGACTAGCGCCTACCAAGAGACCCAGTACTTC. It specifies CASSGTSAYQETQYF.

About this clonotype: A much larger clone differs from this one at a single base, so this may be a read error. V and J are TRBV3-1 and TRBJ2-1; D might be TRBD1 (6 bases). V lost 0 bases, J lost 6 bases, and 9 bases lay in between. Germline loops: CDR1 LGHDT, CDR2 YNNKEL (reference sequence). The CDR3 spans 14 residues. The CDR3 sequence is CASSQDPDSNEQFF. Here the CDR3 DNA reads TGTGCCAGCAGCCAAGATCCGGACAGCAATGAGCAGTTCTTC.

This clonotype appeared a few times. The chain uses TRBV7-2 and TRBJ1-2; perhaps TRBD1 as D (6 bases). The V end was cut by 4 bases, the J end by 8 bases, with 20 bases between. The CDR3 is 15 amino acids. Germline-derived CDR1 and CDR2 are SGHTA and FQGNSA. Here the CDR3 DNA reads TGTGCCAGCAGCTCGGGGCTACAGGGCCGTGGGGGCTACACCTTC. Amino acids: CASSSGLQGRGGYTF.

This clonotype was detected ten times or more. The J gene is TRBJ2-7, the V gene TRBV7-9; 7 positions agree with TRBD2. The junction had 12 bases not matched to a gene; V was cut back by 5 bases and J by 5 bases. CDR1 and CDR2 (germline): SEHNR, FQNEAQ (reference sequence). The CDR3 sequence is 15 residues long. CDR3 sequence reads: CASSRVSGTSNEQYF. The CDR3, as DNA: TGTGCCAGCAGCAGGGTGAGCGGGACGAGTAACGAGCAGTACTTC.

The genes are TRBV19 and TRBJ1-1; D is possibly TRBD1 (6 bases). This CDR3 has 14 amino acids. V was clipped by 3 bases and J by 4 bases, with 12 bases between them. Germline values: CDR1 LNHDA, CDR2 SQIVND (reference sequence). This CDR3 reads CASSMGLQGTEAFF. The CDR3 DNA reads as TGTGCCAGTAGTATGGGGCTACAGGGCACTGAAGCTTTCTTT.

This clonotype was detected ten times or more. This chain connects TRBV19 to TRBJ1-1; D perhaps matches TRBD1 (5 bases). CDR1 and CDR2 (germline): LNHDA, SQIVND (reference sequence). CDR3 length: 15 residues. Between the trimmed V and J ends, which lost 3 bases and 6 bases, there was a span of 17 bases. Here the CDR3 DNA reads TGTGCCAGTAGTATCGGGCAGGGTATTTTCGCTGAAGCTTTCTTT. Translating gives CASSIGQGIFAEAFF.

This clonotype was observed a handful of times. This chain links TRBV9 with TRBJ1-3; D is uncertain. The CDR3 contains 12 residues. Germline V lookup: CDR1 SGDLS, CDR2 YYNGEE. Trimming stripped 3 bases from V and 7 bases from J, with 8 bases between. The CDR3 reads CASSGGMNTIYF. The CDR3 coding sequence is TGTGCCAGCAGCGGGGGTATGAACACCATATATTTT.

This sequence joins TRBV20-1 and TRBJ1-2, with a possible D match to TRBD1 (6 bases). V was shortened by 1 base and J by 5 bases, with 11 bases between the two germline ends. Germline V gives CDR1 DFQATT, CDR2 SNEGSKA (reference sequence). CDR3 size: 13 residues. In DNA form, the CDR3 reads TGCAGTGCTAGAGCCCGGACAGTTTATGGCTACACCTTC. This gives the protein CSARARTVYGYTF.

This clonotype was seen only a few times. The V call is TRBV5-4, the J call TRBJ2-7; 7 bases line up with TRBD1. CDR3 size: 14 residues. Germline V gene lookup returns CDR1 SGHNT and CDR2 YYREEE (reference sequence). Losses at the gene ends were 4 bases for V and 3 bases for J; bases not matched to a gene: 7. The chain's CDR3 is CASSRQGSNYEQYF. The CDR3 bases are TGTGCCAGCAGCCGACAGGGAAGCAACTACGAGCAGTACTTC. The full variable domain, with the rest looked up from reference TRBV5-4 and TRBJ2-7, is ETGVTQSPTHLIKTRGQQVTLRCSSQSGHNTVSWYQQALGQGPQFIFQYYREEENGRGNFPPRFSGLQFPNYSSELNVNALELDDSALYLCASSRQGSNYEQYFGPGTRLTVT.

This clonotype was detected ten times or more. This chain connects TRBV24-1 to TRBJ2-1; tentatively, D is TRBD1 (5 bases). The germline V gene encodes CDR1 KGHDR and CDR2 SFDVKD. CDR3 length: 14 residues. Deletions cut 7 bases from V and 7 bases from J, with 16 bases between. The CDR3 DNA sequence: TGTGCCACCAGCCCAAGGGGCGGTGGAAATGAGCAGTTCTTC. Encoded protein: CATSPRGGGNEQFF.

This chain uses TRBV20-1 with TRBJ2-1, with TRBD2 identical over 7 bases. This CDR3 has 15 amino acids. Germline V CDR1 and CDR2: DFQATT, SNEGSKA (reference sequence). The junction had 11 bases not matched to a gene; V was cut back by 6 bases and J by 3 bases. The CDR3 DNA is TGCAGTGCCCCGGGGGGTGCCTCGCGCTACAATGAGCAGTTCTTC. It translates to CSAPGGASRYNEQFF.

This clonotype has ten or more counts. The gene calls are TRBV5-1 and TRBJ2-5; 9 positions agree with TRBD2. J lost 3 bases, V lost 6 bases, and 9 bases had no gene match. The CDR3 is 15 residues long. Germline V gene lookup returns CDR1 SGHRS and CDR2 YFSETQ. CDR3 in DNA: TGCGCCAGCACCGATAGCGGGAGAGGGGAAGAGACCCAGTACTTC. Protein product: CASTDSGRGEETQYF.

The rearrangement links TRBV7-9 to TRBJ2-1; 13 nucleotides align to TRBD2. The CDR3 sequence is 14 residues long. Germline V gene sequence: CDR1 SEHNR, CDR2 FQNEAQ (reference sequence). After removal of 8 bases from V and 8 bases from J, the junction contained 6 bases not matched to a gene. CDR3 sequence (DNA): TGTGCCAGCTTACTAGCGGGAGGGCCCCATGAGCAGTTCTTC. Amino acids: CASLLAGGPHEQFF.

Points on this clonotype: The germline gene is not matched at one end of the junction; a read error may be the cause. This chain joins TRBV3-1 and TRBJ2-3, with D perhaps TRBD1 (5 bases). The CDR3 consists of 13 residues. The germline V gene encodes CDR1 LGHDT and CDR2 YNNKEL (reference sequence). The CDR3 loop is CACSKQGPDTQYF. Here the CDR3 DNA reads TGTGCCTGCAGCAAGCAGGGCCCAGATACGCAGTATTTT.

This clonotype was seen only a few times. This chain connects TRBV6-1 to TRBJ2-7, with D perhaps matching TRBD2 (5 bases). This CDR3 has 14 residues. The germline V gene has CDR1 MNHNS and CDR2 SASEGT. Trimming shortened V by 5 bases and J by 2 bases, and 13 bases separated the two germline ends. The CDR3 reads CASSQGLTTYEQYF. In DNA form, the CDR3 reads TGTGCCAGCAGTCAAGGACTTACCACCTACGAGCAGTACTTC.

Many counts were recorded for this clonotype. This sequence joins TRBV20-1 and TRBJ2-5; 9 bases match TRBD2. CDR3 length: 12 amino acids. Germline V CDR1 and CDR2: DFQATT, SNEGSKA (reference sequence). V gave up 6 bases and J gave up 6 bases; unmatched junction bases: 5. The CDR3: CSADLAGKTQYF. The CDR3 DNA reads as TGCAGTGCCGATCTAGCGGGAAAGACCCAGTACTTC.

This clonotype has a count of ten or more. The chain couples TRBV20-1 to TRBJ2-3; weak D call: TRBD2 (6 bases). With 2 bases removed from V and 2 bases from J, the gap between germline ends came to 11 bases. This CDR3 spans 14 amino acids. CDR1 DFQATT and CDR2 SNEGSKA come from the germline V gene (reference sequence). CDR3 sequence (DNA): TGCAGTGCTAGAAGGAGGGAGAACACAGATACGCAGTATTTT. This sequence encodes CSARRRENTDTQYF.

The rearrangement links TRBV7-2 to TRBJ2-7; 7 bases line up with TRBD2. The J segment lost 6 bases and the V segment lost 1 base, leaving 9 bases of the junction unmatched. The length of the CDR3 is 15 residues. Germline V gives CDR1 SGHTA, CDR2 FQGNSA. In DNA, the CDR3 is TGTGCCAGCAGCTTAGTCGGGGGAGGGCCTCGCGAGCAGTACTTC. Its translation is CASSLVGGGPREQYF.

Points on this clonotype: This may be a read error, as it is one base from a much larger clone. The gene calls are TRBV20-1 and TRBJ2-7; D may match TRBD1 or TRBD2 (5 bases each). V shed 2 bases and J shed 3 bases, with 11 bases lying between them. Germline CDR1 reads DFQATT; CDR2 reads SNEGSKA (reference sequence). The CDR3 has 13 residues. CDR3 sequence: CSARRDEIYEQYF. The CDR3 region has the DNA TGCAGTGCTAGACGGGACGAGATCTACGAGCAGTACTTC.

This clonotype was seen repeatedly, ten times or more. J is TRBJ2-1 and V is TRBV24-1, with 10 bases fitting TRBD2. V lost 9 bases to trimming and J lost 15 bases; unmatched junction nucleotides: 10. The germline V gene has CDR1 KGHDR and CDR2 SFDVKD. This CDR3 is 12 amino acids long. The CDR3 DNA is TGTGCCACCGCGGCTAGCGGGAGATTTCTGTTCTTC. Its translation: CATAASGRFLFF.